This is a list of T cell receptor beta chains from one sample in a study of cytomegalovirus exposure and HLA in healthy donors. Clones were read by immunoSEQ multiplex PCR, and TCRdb kept only the in-frame ones, dropping some. The sample has roughly 56,000 clones, about 81% seen once. The source material was PBMCs. Receptors originate from a man aged 45-65 years in good health and CMV-seropositive. Each CDR3 is given with its conserved first and last residue. The order of the fields is V gene, D gene, clone size, J gene, CDR3 DNA, CDR3 protein. The D gene is left open where the match is weak. Clone size is shown for a subset of rows, as once, few, many or a class of expanded clone.

V gene: TRBV7-9
D gene: .
clone size: .
J gene: TRBJ2-2
CDR3 DNA: TGTGCCAGCAGCCCCGCGACCGGGGAGCTGTTTTTT
CDR3 protein: CASSPATGELFF

V gene: TRBV2
D gene: .
clone size: .
J gene: TRBJ1-2
CDR3 DNA: TGTGCCAGCCCCGGGAGAGGTGCCGGGCTGAATGGCTACACCTTC
CDR3 protein: CASPGRGAGLNGYTF

V gene: TRBV19
D gene: TRBD2
clone size: few
J gene: TRBJ2-3
CDR3 DNA: TGTGCCAGTAGTATTGGTCCTAGCGGGGGGCCGAGCACAGATACGCAGTATTTT
CDR3 protein: CASSIGPSGGPSTDTQYF

V gene: TRBV9
D gene: .
clone size: .
J gene: TRBJ2-5
CDR3 DNA: TGTGCCAGCAGCGGGATAGGAGGGTGGGAGACCCAGTACTTC
CDR3 protein: CASSGIGGWETQYF

V gene: TRBV2
D gene: .
clone size: once
J gene: TRBJ1-2
CDR3 DNA: TGTGCCAGCAGCGAGAGGACTACCCCGGGCTACACCTTC
CDR3 protein: CASSERTTPGYTF

V gene: TRBV27
D gene: .
clone size: few
J gene: TRBJ2-5
CDR3 DNA: TGTGCCAGCAGTTTAGGCGGGCGGGACCTTGAGACCCAGTACTTC
CDR3 protein: CASSLGGRDLETQYF

V gene: TRBV11-2
D gene: TRBD2
clone size: .
J gene: TRBJ2-5
CDR3 DNA: TGTGCCAGCAGCCGAACTAGCGGGGGGGCCCAAGAGACCCAGTACTTC
CDR3 protein: CASSRTSGGAQETQYF

V gene: TRBV7-9
D gene: .
clone size: .
J gene: TRBJ2-3
CDR3 DNA: TGTGCCAGCAGCCCCCCCGGGGTAAGCACAGATACGCAGTATTTT
CDR3 protein: CASSPPGVSTDTQYF

V gene: TRBV7-9
D gene: TRBD1
clone size: .
J gene: TRBJ2-1
CDR3 DNA: TGTGCCAGCAGCTCCGGGACAGGCTCCTACGAGCAGTTCTTC
CDR3 protein: CASSSGTGSYEQFF

V gene: TRBV4-1
D gene: .
clone size: few
J gene: TRBJ1-2
CDR3 DNA: TGCGCCAGCAGCCAAGATAGGGGGAACTATGGCTACACCTTC
CDR3 protein: CASSQDRGNYGYTF

V gene: TRBV12-5
D gene: TRBD1
clone size: once
J gene: TRBJ1-5
CDR3 DNA: TGTGCTAGTGGTTTGGTCCTCGGACAGGGGGGCAATCAGCCCCAGCATTTT
CDR3 protein: CASGLVLGQGGNQPQHF

V gene: TRBV7-3
D gene: .
clone size: .
J gene: TRBJ2-1
CDR3 DNA: TGTGCCAGCAGCCTAATGGGGGGTTTAAGCTCCTACAATGAGCAGTTCTTC
CDR3 protein: CASSLMGGLSSYNEQFF

V gene: TRBV19
D gene: TRBD1
clone size: .
J gene: TRBJ1-6
CDR3 DNA: TGTGCCAGTAGTCCATATTCCGGGACAGGCCCTTCACCCCTCCACTTT
CDR3 protein: CASSPYSGTGPSPLHF

V gene: TRBV19
D gene: .
clone size: .
J gene: TRBJ2-1
CDR3 DNA: TGTGCCAGTAGCGGGAGCCCCTACAATGAGCAGTTCTTC
CDR3 protein: CASSGSPYNEQFF

V gene: TRBV10-3
D gene: TRBD2
clone size: .
J gene: TRBJ2-3
CDR3 DNA: TGTGCCATCACCCGGGGGGGGAGCACAGATACGCAGTATTTT
CDR3 protein: CAITRGGSTDTQYF

V gene: TRBV12-5
D gene: .
clone size: .
J gene: TRBJ1-5
CDR3 DNA: TGTGCTAGTGGTTTCGAGGCCATCTATAGCAATCAGCCCCAGCATTTT
CDR3 protein: CASGFEAIYSNQPQHF

V gene: TRBV12-5
D gene: TRBD1
clone size: .
J gene: TRBJ1-3
CDR3 DNA: TGTGCTAGTGGCGCTACGACAAGGGGGCCTGGAAACACCATATATTTT
CDR3 protein: CASGATTRGPGNTIYF

V gene: TRBV2
D gene: .
clone size: .
J gene: TRBJ1-1
CDR3 DNA: TGTGCCAGTGTGCGGACAGCTGAAGCTTTCTTT
CDR3 protein: CASVRTAEAFF

V gene: TRBV20-1
D gene: .
clone size: .
J gene: TRBJ2-5
CDR3 DNA: TGCAGTGCTAGTATCGGGGAGACCCAGTACTTC
CDR3 protein: CSASIGETQYF

V gene: TRBV2
D gene: .
clone size: .
J gene: TRBJ2-7
CDR3 DNA: TGTGCCAGCAGTGTACCGGTAGACTCCGCTTTCTACGAGCAGTACTTC
CDR3 protein: CASSVPVDSAFYEQYF

V gene: TRBV9
D gene: .
clone size: .
J gene: TRBJ2-4
CDR3 DNA: TGTGCCAGCAGCGTAGATGGAGTAAACATTCAGTACTTC
CDR3 protein: CASSVDGVNIQYF

V gene: TRBV7-2
D gene: TRBD1
clone size: .
J gene: TRBJ1-3
CDR3 DNA: TGTGCCAGCAGCTTAGCGGGGACAGGCTCTGGAAACACCATATATTTT
CDR3 protein: CASSLAGTGSGNTIYF